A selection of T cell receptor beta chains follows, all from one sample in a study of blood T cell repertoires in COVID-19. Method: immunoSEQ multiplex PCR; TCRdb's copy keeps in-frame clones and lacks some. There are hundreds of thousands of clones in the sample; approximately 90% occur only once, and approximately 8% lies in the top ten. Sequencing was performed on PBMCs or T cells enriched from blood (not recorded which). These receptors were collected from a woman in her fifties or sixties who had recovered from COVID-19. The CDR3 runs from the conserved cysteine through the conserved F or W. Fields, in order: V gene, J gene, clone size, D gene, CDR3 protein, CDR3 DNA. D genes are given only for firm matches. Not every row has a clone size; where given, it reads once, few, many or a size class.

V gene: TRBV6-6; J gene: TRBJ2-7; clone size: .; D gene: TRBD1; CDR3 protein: CASSTGTGEPEQYF; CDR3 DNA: TGTGCCAGCAGCACCGGGACAGGGGAACCCGAGCAGTACTTC
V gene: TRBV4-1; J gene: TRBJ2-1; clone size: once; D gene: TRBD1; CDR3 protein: CASSLRDRVVDEQFF; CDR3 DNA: TGCGCCAGCAGCCTCCGGGACAGGGTGGTCGATGAGCAGTTCTTC
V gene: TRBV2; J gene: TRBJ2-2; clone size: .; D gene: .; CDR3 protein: CASTGVNTGELFF; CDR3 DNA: TGTGCCAGCACGGGGGTGAACACCGGGGAGCTGTTTTTT
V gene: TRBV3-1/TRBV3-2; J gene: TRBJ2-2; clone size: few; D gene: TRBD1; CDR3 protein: CASSQKQGAGTGELFF; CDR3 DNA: TGTGCCAGCAGCCAGAAACAGGGGGCGGGTACCGGGGAGCTGTTTTTT
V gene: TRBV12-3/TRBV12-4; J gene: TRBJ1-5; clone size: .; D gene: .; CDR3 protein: CASTQGFNQPQHF; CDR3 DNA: TGTGCCAGCACCCAGGGTTTCAATCAGCCCCAGCATTTT
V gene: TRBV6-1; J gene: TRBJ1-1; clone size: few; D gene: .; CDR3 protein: CASSERGGTTEAFF; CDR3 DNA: TGTGCCAGCAGTGAACGGGGAGGGACCACTGAAGCTTTCTTT
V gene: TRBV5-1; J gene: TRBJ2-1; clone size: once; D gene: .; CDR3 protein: CASSLGQRNEQFF; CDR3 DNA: TGCGCCAGCAGCTTGGGACAGAGGAATGAGCAGTTCTTC
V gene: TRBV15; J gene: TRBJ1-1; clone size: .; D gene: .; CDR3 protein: CATSRSNAANTEAFF; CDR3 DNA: TGTGCCACCAGCAGGTCGAATGCGGCTAACACTGAAGCTTTCTTT
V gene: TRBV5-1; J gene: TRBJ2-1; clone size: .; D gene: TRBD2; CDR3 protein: CASRLAGLAGGNEQFF; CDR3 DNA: TGCGCCAGCAGATTGGCGGGCCTAGCGGGGGGTAATGAGCAGTTCTTC
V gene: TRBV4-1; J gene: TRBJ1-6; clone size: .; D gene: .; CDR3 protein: CASSQDQRANNSPLHF; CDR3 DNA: TGCGCCAGCAGCCAAGATCAGCGGGCCAATAATTCACCCCTCCACTTT
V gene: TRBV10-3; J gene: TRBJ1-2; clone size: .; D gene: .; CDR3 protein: CAILGTNYGYTF; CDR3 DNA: TGTGCCATTTTGGGGACAAACTATGGCTACACCTTC
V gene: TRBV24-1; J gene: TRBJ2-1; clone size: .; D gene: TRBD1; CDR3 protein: CATSAGQGTYNEQFF; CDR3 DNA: TGTGCCACTTCGGCCGGACAGGGCACCTACAATGAGCAGTTCTTC
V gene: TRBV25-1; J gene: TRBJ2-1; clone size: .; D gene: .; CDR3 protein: CASSSGAGNNEQFF; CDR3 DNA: TGTGCCAGCTCTTCTGGGGCAGGGAATAATGAGCAGTTCTTC
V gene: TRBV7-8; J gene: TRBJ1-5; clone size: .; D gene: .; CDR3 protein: CASSPSPGTLSADQPQHF; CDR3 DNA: TGTGCCAGCAGCCCCAGTCCCGGGACACTATCGGCGGATCAGCCCCAGCATTTT
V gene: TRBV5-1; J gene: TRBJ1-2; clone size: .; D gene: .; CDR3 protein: CASSSGGSPREYGYTF; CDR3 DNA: TGCGCCAGCAGCTCGGGGGGCAGCCCACGGGAATATGGCTACACCTTC
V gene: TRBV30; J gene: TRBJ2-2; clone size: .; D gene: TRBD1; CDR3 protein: CAWRPGQRSNTGELFF; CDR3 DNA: TGTGCCTGGAGGCCGGGACAGCGGTCGAACACCGGGGAGCTGTTTTTT
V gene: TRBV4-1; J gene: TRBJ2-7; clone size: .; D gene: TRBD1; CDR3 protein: CASSQVEGGPYEQYF; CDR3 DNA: TGCGCCAGCAGCCAAGTAGAAGGGGGCCCCTACGAGCAGTACTTC
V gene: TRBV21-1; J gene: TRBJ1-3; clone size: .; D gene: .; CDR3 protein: CASTASMKQGAGNTIYF; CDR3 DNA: TGTGCCAGCACCGCAAGTATGAAACAGGGCGCTGGAAACACCATATATTTT
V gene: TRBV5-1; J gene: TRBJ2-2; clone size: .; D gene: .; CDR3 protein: CASSLGTITGELFF; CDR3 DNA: TGCGCCAGCAGCTTGGGGACTATTACCGGGGAGCTGTTTTTT
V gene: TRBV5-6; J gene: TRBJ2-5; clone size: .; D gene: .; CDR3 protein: CASSLGAGETQYF; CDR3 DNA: TGTGCCAGCAGCTTGGGGGCAGGAGAGACCCAGTACTTC
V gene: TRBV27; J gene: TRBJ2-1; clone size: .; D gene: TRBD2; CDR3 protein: CASSSPLTSGDGEQFF; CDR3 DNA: TGTGCCAGCAGTTCTCCCCTGACTAGCGGGGATGGGGAGCAGTTCTTC
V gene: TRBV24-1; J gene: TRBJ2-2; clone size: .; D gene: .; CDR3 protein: CATSIGSAGELFF; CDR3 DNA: TGTGCCACCAGTATCGGGTCGGCCGGGGAGCTGTTTTTT
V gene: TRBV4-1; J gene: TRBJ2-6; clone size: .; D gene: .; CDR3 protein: CASSQGVIGIGANVLTF; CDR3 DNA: TGCGCCAGCAGCCAGGGAGTGATAGGGATAGGGGCCAACGTCCTGACTTTC
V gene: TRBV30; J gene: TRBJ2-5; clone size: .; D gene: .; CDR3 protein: CAWELGRSKTQYF; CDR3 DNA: TGTGCCTGGGAATTGGGGCGGTCGAAAACCCAGTACTTC
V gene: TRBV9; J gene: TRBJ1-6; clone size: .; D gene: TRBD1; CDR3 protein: CASSVTGQGNSPLHF; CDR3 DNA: TGTGCCAGCAGCGTGACGGGACAGGGGAATTCACCCCTCCACTTT
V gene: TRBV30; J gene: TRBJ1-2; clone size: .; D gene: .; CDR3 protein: CAWSSTGSAANYGYTF; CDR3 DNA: TGTGCCTGGAGTTCTACGGGGTCCGCAGCTAACTATGGCTACACCTTC
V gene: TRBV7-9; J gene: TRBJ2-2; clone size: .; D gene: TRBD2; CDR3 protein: CASSSRGAGELFF; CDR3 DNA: TGTGCCAGCAGCTCCCGGGGGGCCGGGGAGCTGTTTTTT
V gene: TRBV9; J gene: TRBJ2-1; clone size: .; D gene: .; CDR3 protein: CASSVGVGGTDGEQFF; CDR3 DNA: TGTGCCAGCAGCGTAGGAGTAGGAGGGACAGATGGTGAGCAGTTCTTC
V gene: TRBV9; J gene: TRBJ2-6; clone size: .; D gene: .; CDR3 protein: CASSVDSLPSGANVLTF; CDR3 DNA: TGTGCCAGCAGCGTGGACAGCCTCCCATCTGGGGCCAACGTCCTGACTTTC
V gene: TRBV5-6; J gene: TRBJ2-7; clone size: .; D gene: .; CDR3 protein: CASSLIKGDDEQYF; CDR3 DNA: TGTGCCAGCAGCTTGATAAAAGGGGATGACGAGCAGTACTTC
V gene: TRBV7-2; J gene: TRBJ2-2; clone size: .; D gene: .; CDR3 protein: CASSPYRNTGELFF; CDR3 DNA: TGTGCCAGCAGCCCATACAGAAACACCGGGGAGCTGTTTTTT
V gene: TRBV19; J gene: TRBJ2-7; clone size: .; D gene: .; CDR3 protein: CASSIPGQSYEQYF; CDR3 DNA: TGTGCCAGTAGTATCCCGGGACAATCCTACGAGCAGTACTTC
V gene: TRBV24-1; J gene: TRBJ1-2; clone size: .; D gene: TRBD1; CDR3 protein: CATSDPGQAIGYTF; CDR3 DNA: TGTGCCACCAGTGACCCGGGACAGGCTATTGGCTACACCTTC
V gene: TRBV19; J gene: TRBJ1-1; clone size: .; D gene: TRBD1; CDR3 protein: CASSRPGTGTEAFF; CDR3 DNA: TGTGCCAGTTCCCGCCCCGGGACAGGGACCGAAGCTTTCTTT
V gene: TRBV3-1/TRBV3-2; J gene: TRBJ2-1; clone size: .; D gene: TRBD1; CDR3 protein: CASSRDSSSYNEQFF; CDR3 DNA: TGTGCCAGCAGCCGGGACAGTTCCTCCTACAATGAGCAGTTCTTC
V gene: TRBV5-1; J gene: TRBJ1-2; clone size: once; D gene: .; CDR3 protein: CASSSEGGSSAGYTF; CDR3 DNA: TGCGCCAGCAGCTCGGAAGGCGGATCTTCGGCTGGCTACACCTTC
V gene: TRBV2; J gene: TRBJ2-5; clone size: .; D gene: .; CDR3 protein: CASSGDKGGGETQYF; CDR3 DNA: TGTGCCAGCAGTGGAGATAAGGGAGGAGGAGAGACCCAGTACTTC
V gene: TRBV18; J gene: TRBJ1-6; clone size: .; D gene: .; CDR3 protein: CASSQRRENSPLHF; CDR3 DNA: TGTGCCAGCTCACAACGACGGGAAAATTCACCCCTCCACTTT
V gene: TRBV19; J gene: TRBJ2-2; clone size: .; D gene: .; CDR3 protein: CASSRQVVTNTGELFF; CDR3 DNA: TGTGCCAGTAGTAGACAGGTCGTTACGAACACCGGGGAGCTGTTTTTT
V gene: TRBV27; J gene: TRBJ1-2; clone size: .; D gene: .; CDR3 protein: CASSFNRDFLYGYTF; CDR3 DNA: TGTGCCAGCAGTTTCAACCGGGACTTTCTCTATGGCTACACCTTC
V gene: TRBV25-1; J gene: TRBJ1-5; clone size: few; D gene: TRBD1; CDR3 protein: CASSNDRGNQPQHF; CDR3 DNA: TGTGCCAGCAGTAACGACAGGGGCAATCAGCCCCAGCATTTT
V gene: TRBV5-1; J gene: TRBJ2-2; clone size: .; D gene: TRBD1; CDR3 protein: CASSLDRDPGELFF; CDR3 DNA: TGCGCCAGCAGCCTGGACAGGGACCCCGGGGAGCTGTTTTTT
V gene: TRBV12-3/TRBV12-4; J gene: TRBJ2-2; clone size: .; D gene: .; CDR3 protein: CASSRTGELFF; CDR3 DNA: TGTGCCAGCAGTCGCACCGGGGAGCTGTTTTTT